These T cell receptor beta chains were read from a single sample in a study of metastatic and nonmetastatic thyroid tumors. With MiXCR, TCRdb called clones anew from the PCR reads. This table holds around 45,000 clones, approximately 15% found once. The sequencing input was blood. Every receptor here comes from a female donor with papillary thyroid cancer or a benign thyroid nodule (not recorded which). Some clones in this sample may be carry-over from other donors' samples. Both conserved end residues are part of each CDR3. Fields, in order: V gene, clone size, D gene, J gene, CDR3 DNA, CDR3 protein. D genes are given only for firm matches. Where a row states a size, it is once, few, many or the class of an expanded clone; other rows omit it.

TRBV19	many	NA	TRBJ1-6	TGTGCCAGTAGCGAGTGGACCGCCTCACCCCTCCACTTT	CASSEWTASPLHF
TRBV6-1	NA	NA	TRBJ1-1	TGTGCCAGCAGCTCACGAGGCAACACTGAAGCTTTCTTT	CASSSRGNTEAFF
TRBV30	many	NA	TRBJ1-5	TGTGCCTGGAGTAAGGAAAGGTTTAATCAGCCCCAGCATTTT	CAWSKERFNQPQHF
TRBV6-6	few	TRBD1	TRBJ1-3	TGTGCCAGCAGCCGAACAACAACAGGGACAGGCTCTGGAAACACCATATATTTT	CASSRTTTGTGSGNTIYF
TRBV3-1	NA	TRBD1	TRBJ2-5	TGTGCCAGCAGCCGATTGACAGGGCGAGAGACCCAGTACTTC	CASSRLTGRETQYF
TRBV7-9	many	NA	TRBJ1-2	TGTGCCAGCAGCTTAGGGACCTCCAACTATGGCTACACCTTC	CASSLGTSNYGYTF
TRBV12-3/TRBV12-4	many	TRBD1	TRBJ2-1	TGTGCCAGCAGTGGGGACCGGGACAGGGGCGACAATGAGCAGTTCTTC	CASSGDRDRGDNEQFF
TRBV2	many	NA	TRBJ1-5	TGTGCCAGCAGTGAAGAGGGAGTTCAGCCCCAGCATTTT	CASSEEGVQPQHF
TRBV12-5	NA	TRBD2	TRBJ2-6	TGTGCTAGTGGTTTGGTACTAGCGGGAGGGCCCAGCTCTGGGGCCAACGTCCTGACTTTC	CASGLVLAGGPSSGANVLTF
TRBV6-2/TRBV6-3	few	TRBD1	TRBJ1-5	TGTGCCAGCACTGTGGGACAGGGGATTGGTCAGCCCCAGCATTTT	CASTVGQGIGQPQHF
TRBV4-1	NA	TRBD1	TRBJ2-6	TGCGCCAGCAGCCAACCGGGACAGGGGGCTCCCCTAGGCTCTGGGGCCAACGTCCTGACTTTC	CASSQPGQGAPLGSGANVLTF
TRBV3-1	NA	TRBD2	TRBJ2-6	TGTGCCAGCAGCCATTTTCCGGGACTAGCGGGAGGGTTCGGGGCCAACGTCCTGACTTTC	CASSHFPGLAGGFGANVLTF
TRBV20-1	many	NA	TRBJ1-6	TGCAGTGCTAGCAGAGGGGACTATAATTCACCCCTCCACTTT	CSASRGDYNSPLHF
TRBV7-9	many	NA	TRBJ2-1	TGTGCCACGGGACTCAGCTCCTACAATGAGCAGTTCTTC	CATGLSSYNEQFF
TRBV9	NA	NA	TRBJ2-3	TGTGCCAGCAGCGTAGTCGGGAGCGGAACAGATACGCAGTATTTT	CASSVVGSGTDTQYF
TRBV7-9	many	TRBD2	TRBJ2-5	TGTGCCAGCAGCTTAGCGCGGGGGTTCCAAGAGACCCAGTACTTC	CASSLARGFQETQYF
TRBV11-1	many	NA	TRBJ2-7	TGTGCCAGCAGCCCTAGGGGGGGCGGAAGCTCCTACGAGCAGTACTTC	CASSPRGGGSSYEQYF
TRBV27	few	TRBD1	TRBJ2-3	TGTGCCAGCAGTCCCACTTGGACAGGGAACACAGATACGCAGTATTTT	CASSPTWTGNTDTQYF
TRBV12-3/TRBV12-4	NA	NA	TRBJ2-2	TGTGCCAGCATCTCCGGGGCCAGCACCGGTGAGCTGTTTTTT	CASISGASTGELFF
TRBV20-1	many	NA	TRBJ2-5	TGCAGTGCTAGAGGGTACCAAGAGACCCAGTACTTC	CSARGYQETQYF
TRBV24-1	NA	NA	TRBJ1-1	TGTGCCACCAGTGTTGGGGGTAGTACTGAAGCTTTCTTT	CATSVGGSTEAFF
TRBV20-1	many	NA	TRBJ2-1	TGCAGTGCTAGTTTACCCTACAATGAGCAGTTCTTC	CSASLPYNEQFF
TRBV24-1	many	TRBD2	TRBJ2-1	TGTGCCACCAGTACCGGGGGTAGCGGGTATAGCTCCTACAATGAGCAGTTCTTC	CATSTGGSGYSSYNEQFF
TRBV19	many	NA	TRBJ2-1	TGTGCCAGTAGTATAGGGGAGAGTGAGCAGTTCTTC	CASSIGESEQFF
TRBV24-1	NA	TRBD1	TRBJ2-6	TGTGCCACCAGTGAGCCTCCGGGACAGGTGGTATCGGGTGCCAACGTCCTGACTTTC	CATSEPPGQVVSGANVLTF
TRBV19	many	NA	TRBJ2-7	TGTGCCAGTAGTAACGTTGGGGGAAACGAGCAGTACTTC	CASSNVGGNEQYF
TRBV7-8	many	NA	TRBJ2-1	TGTGCCAGCAGCCCAGGGGCCTCAGGGCTCAATGAGCAGTTCTTC	CASSPGASGLNEQFF
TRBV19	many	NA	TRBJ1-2	TGTGCCAGTAGGGGACCCGGGCAGATCTATGGCTACACCTTC	CASRGPGQIYGYTF
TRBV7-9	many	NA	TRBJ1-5	TGTGCCAGCAGCCCGGACCTTAACAATCAGCCCCAGCATTTT	CASSPDLNNQPQHF
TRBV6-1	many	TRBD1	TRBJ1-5	TGTGCCAGCAGACAGGGGGCGGATTTCCCTAGCAATCAGCCCCAGCATTTT	CASRQGADFPSNQPQHF
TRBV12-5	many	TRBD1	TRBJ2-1	TGTGCTAGTGGTCCCGGGGACAGCTACAATGAGCAGTTCTTC	CASGPGDSYNEQFF
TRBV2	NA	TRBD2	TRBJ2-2	TGTGCCAGCAGTGGAGCAGGCGGGGGCACCGGGGAGCTGTTTTTT	CASSGAGGGTGELFF
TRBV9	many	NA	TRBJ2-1	TGTGCCAGCAGCCTGGGAGGGGGCAATCGAGACGAGCAGTTCTTC	CASSLGGGNRDEQFF
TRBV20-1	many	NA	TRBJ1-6	TGCAGTGCTAGAAACAGCCATTCACCCCTCCACTTT	CSARNSHSPLHF
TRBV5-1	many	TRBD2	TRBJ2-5	TGCGCCAGCAGCTTGGGGGGACTAGCGGGAGGTCGAGAGACCCAGTACTTC	CASSLGGLAGGRETQYF
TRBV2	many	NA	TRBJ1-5	TGTGCCAGCAGTGAAGGTAGGGGGAGCCAGCCCCAGCATTTT	CASSEGRGSQPQHF
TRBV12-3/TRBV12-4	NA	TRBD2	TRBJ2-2	TGTGCCAGCGGCTCCGAAGGCGGGCTAGCGGGGAGGAGCGGGGAGCTGTTTTTT	CASGSEGGLAGRSGELFF
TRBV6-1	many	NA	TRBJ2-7	TGTGCCAGCAGTGAAGGATTGACAGGATCCGTCTACGAGCAGTACTTC	CASSEGLTGSVYEQYF
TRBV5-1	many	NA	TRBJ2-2	TGCGCCAGCAGCTTGACCGGGGGGAACACCGGGGAGCTGTTTTTT	CASSLTGGNTGELFF
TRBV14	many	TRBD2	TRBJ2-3	TGTGCCAGCAGCCACCGGACTAGCGGGAGTTACACAGATACGCAGTATTTT	CASSHRTSGSYTDTQYF
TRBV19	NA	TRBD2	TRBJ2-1	TGTGCCAGTAGTGATTACCGACTAGCGGGGGGCAATGAGCAGTTCTTC	CASSDYRLAGGNEQFF
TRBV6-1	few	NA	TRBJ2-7	TGTGCCAGCAGTCCCGGGGCAGCCTACGAGCAGTACTTC	CASSPGAAYEQYF
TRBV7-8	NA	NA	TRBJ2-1	TGTGCCAGCAGCGTAAGACCAGGACAGAGCTCCTACAATGAGCAGTTCTTC	CASSVRPGQSSYNEQFF
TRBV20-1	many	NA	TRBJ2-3	TGCAGTGCCGTAGAGGCAGATACGCAGTATTTT	CSAVEADTQYF
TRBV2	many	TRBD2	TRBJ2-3	TGTGCCAGCAGCCAACTAGCGGGAGGGCCCCCAGATACGCAGTATTTT	CASSQLAGGPPDTQYF